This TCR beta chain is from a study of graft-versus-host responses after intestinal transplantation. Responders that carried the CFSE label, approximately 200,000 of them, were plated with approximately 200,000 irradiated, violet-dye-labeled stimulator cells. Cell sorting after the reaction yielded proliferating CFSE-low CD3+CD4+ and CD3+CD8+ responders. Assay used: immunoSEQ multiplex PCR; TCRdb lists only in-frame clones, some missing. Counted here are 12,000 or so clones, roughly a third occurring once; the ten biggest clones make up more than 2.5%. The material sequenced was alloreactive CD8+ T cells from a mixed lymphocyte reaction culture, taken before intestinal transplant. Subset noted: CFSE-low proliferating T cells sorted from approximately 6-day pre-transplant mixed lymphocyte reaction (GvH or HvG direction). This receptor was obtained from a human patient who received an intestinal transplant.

Here the CDR3 DNA reads TGTGCCAGCAGCTGGTCGGGACTAGGCTCCTACAATGAGCAGTTCTTC. Translating it yields CASSWSGLGSYNEQFF. The chain couples TRBV11-3 to TRBJ2-1, with 8 bases lining up with TRBD2. The ends lost 4 bases at V and 0 bases at J; junction bases unmatched: 5. The CDR3 is 16 residues long. Looked up from germline, CDR1 is SGHNT and CDR2 is YENEEA.